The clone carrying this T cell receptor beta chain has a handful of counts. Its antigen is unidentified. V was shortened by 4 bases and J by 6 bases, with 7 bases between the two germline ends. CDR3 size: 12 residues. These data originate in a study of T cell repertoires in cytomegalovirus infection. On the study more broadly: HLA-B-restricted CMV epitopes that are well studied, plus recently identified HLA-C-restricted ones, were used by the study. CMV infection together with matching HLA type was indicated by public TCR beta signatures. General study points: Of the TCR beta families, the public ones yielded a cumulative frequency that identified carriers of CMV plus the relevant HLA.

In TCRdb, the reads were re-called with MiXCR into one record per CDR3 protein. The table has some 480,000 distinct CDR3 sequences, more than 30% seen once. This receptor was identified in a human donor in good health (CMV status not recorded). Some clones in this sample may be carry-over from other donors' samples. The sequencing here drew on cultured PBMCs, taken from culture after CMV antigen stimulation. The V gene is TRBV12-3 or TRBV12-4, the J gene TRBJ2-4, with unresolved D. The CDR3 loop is CASSYGGNIQYF. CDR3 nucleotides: TGTGCCAGCAGTTATGGCGGAAACATTCAGTACTTC.